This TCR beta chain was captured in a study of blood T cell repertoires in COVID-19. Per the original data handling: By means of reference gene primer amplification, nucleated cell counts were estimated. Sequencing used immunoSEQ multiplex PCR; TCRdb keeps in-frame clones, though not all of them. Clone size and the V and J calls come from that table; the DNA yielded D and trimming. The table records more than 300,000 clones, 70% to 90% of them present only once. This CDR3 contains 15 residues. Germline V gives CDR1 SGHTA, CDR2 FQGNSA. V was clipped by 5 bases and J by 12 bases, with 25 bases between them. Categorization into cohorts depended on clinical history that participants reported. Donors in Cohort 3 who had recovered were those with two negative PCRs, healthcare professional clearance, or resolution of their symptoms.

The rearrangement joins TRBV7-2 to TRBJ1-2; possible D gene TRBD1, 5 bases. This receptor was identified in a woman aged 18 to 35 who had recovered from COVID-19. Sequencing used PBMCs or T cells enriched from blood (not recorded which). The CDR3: CASSPRGGDYRFDTF. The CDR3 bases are TGTGCCAGCAGCCCCCGAGGCGGGGACTACCGTTTCGACACCTTC.